The present entry profiles one T cell receptor beta chain with its context. As yet, its antigen is unknown. V shed 4 bases and J 11 bases; nucleotides not matched to a gene: 11. CDR1 and CDR2 (germline): MNHNS, SASEGT. The CDR3 consists of 15 residues. The data stem from a study of cytomegalovirus exposure and HLA in healthy donors. Study-level findings and limits: Reportedly, fewer N-insertions than the approximately 680-donor mean appeared in an Asian-associated ancestry cluster in a later analysis.

Primers for the PCR totalled 60 Vbeta and 13 Jbeta. The assay was immunoSEQ multiplex PCR, and TCRdb's table has in-frame clones only and misses some. The sample holds some 140,000 clones, 73% seen once. The sequence derives from a woman aged 35 to 49 in good health and CMV-seronegative. The specimen was PBMCs. This sequence joins TRBV6-1 and TRBJ2-3; 11 bases agree with TRBD2. The CDR3 spells CASSGPSGGPLRQYF. The CDR3 coding sequence is TGTGCCAGCAGTGGCCCTAGCGGGGGGCCCTTAAGGCAGTATTTT.